This paragraph covers one T cell receptor beta chain sequence. This record comes from a study of blood T cells in healthy people across ages. Trimming cost V 3 bases and J 5 bases, with 10 bases left between them. The CDR3 length is 14 residues. From germline, CDR1 is SGHTA and CDR2 FQGNSA. A second PCR, run for roughly 6 to 11 cycles, used a sample-barcoded 5' primer plus a J-beta primer mix. TCRdb re-called the 5' RACE reads with MiXCR, one entry per CDR3 protein. The sample lists some 690,000 distinct CDR3 sequences; around a fifth were seen once. The sample was blood. The V gene is TRBV7-2, the J gene TRBJ2-2; D gene uncertain. The sequence derives from a man aged 65 to 79 in good health. CDR3 sequence: CASSFSWPTGELFF. The CDR3, as DNA: TGTGCCAGCAGCTTTAGTTGGCCGACCGGGGAGCTGTTTTTT.